The rows below give T cell receptor beta chains drawn from one sample of a study of CXCR3-negative and CXCR3-positive naive CD8 T cells. TCRdb reprocessed the 5' RACE reads, with one entry per CDR3 protein and no DNA. Its clone listing holds about 120,000 distinct CDR3 sequences. The material sequenced was naive CXCR3+ CD8+ T cells from blood. Every receptor here comes from a human donor in good health. Some clones in this sample may be carry-over from other donors' samples. The CDR3 runs from the conserved cysteine through the conserved F or W.

J gene	V gene	CDR3 length	CDR3 protein
TRBJ2-1	TRBV29-1	12	CSVEDGTTAEFF
TRBJ1-1	TRBV19	15	CASSEKGRGNTEAFF
TRBJ2-2	TRBV29-1	11	CSVLRAGELFF
TRBJ2-3	TRBV27	13	CASSLVGADTQYF
TRBJ2-1	TRBV28	16	CASSWNLADVYNEQFF
TRBJ2-5	TRBV11-2	14	CASSRGQPQETQYF
TRBJ2-7	TRBV5-5	13	CASSFWDNYEQYF
TRBJ2-1	TRBV7-2	16	CASSLGLAASYNEQFF
TRBJ2-5	TRBV7-8	13	CASSLARTAESHF
TRBJ2-1	TRBV7-9	15	CASSLPGSAINEQFF
TRBJ2-2	TRBV12-3/TRBV12-4	17	CASSYYSGGASTGELFF
TRBJ1-4	TRBV7-9	15	CASSPRTEADEKLFF
TRBJ2-7	TRBV5-6	14	CASSVTVGDYEQYF
TRBJ2-2	TRBV28	15	CASRGGLTNTGELFF